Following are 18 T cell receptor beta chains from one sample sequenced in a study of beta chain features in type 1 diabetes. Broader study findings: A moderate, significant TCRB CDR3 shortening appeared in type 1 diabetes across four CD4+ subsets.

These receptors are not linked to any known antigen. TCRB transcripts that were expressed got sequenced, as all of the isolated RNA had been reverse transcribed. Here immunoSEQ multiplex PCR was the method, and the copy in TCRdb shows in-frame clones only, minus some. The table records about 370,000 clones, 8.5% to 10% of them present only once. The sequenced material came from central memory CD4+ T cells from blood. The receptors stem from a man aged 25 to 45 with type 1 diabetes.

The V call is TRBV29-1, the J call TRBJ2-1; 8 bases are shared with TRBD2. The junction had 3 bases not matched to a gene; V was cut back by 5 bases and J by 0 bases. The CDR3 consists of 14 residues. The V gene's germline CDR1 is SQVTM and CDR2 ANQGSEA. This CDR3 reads CSVNSGASYNEQFF. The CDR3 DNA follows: TGCAGCGTTAATAGCGGGGCCTCCTACAATGAGCAGTTCTTC.

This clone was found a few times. The CDR3 here is CATHPGQGADTQYF. The DNA for the CDR3 is TGTGCCACGCATCCGGGACAGGGTGCAGATACGCAGTATTTT. This sequence joins TRBV6-1 and TRBJ2-3, with 9 bases fitting TRBD1. V gave up 10 bases and J gave up 4 bases; unmatched junction bases: 9. Germline CDR1 and CDR2: MNHNS and SASEGT. The CDR3 totals 14 residues.

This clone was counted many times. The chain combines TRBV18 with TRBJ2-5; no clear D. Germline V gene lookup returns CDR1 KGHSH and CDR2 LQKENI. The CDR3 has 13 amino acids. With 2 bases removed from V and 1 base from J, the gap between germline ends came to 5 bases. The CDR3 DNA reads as TGTGCCAGCTCACCAGCCTCCCAAGAGACCCAGTACTTC. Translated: CASSPASQETQYF. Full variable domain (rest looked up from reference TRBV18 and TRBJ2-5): NAGVMQNPRHLVRRRGQEARLRCSPMKGHSHVYWYRQLPEEGLKFMVYLQKENIIDESGMPKERFSAEFPKEGPSILRIQQVVRGDSAAYFCASSPASQETQYFGPGTRLLVL.

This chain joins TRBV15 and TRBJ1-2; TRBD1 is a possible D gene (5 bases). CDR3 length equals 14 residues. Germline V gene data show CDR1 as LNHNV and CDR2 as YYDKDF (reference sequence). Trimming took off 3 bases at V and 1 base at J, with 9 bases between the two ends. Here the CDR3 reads CATSSGGVNYGYTF. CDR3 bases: TGTGCCACCAGCAGCGGGGGGGTTAACTATGGCTACACCTTC.

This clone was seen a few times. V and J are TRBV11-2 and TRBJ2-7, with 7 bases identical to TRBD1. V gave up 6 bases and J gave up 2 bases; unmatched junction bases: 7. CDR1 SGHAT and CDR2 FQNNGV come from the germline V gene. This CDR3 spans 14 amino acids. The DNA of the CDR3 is TGTGCCAGCAGGCTATACAGGGGACCCTACGAGCAGTACTTC. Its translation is CASRLYRGPYEQYF.

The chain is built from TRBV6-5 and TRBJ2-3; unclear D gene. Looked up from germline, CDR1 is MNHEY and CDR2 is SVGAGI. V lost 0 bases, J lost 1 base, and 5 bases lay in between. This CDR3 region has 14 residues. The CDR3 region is CASSYSYGTDTQYF. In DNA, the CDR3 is TGTGCCAGCAGTTACTCATACGGCACAGATACGCAGTATTTT.

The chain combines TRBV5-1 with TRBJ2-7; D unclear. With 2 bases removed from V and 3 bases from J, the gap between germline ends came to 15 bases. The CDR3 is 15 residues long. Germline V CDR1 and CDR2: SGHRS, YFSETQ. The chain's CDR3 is CASSLWLGLGYEQYF. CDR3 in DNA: TGCGCCAGCAGCTTATGGCTAGGTTTGGGCTACGAGCAGTACTTC.

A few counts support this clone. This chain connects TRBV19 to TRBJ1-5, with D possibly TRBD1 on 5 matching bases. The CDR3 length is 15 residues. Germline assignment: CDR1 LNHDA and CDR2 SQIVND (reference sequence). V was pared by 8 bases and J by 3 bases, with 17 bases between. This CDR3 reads CASENQGKYNQPQHF. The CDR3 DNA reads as TGTGCCAGTGAAAACCAGGGCAAATACAATCAGCCCCAGCATTTT.

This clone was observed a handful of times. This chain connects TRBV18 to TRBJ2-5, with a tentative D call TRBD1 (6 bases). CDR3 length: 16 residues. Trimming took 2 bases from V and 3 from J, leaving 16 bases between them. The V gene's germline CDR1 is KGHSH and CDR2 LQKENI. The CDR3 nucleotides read TGTGCCAGCTCACCAGCCAAGGGGGTCTCCAAAGAGACCCAGTACTTC. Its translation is CASSPAKGVSKETQYF.

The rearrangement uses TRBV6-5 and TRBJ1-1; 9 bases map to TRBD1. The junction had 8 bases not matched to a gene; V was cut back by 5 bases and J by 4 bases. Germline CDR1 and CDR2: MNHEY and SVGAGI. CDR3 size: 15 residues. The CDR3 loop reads CASSLYRGQSTEAFF. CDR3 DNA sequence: TGTGCCAGCAGTCTCTACAGGGGGCAGAGCACTGAAGCTTTCTTT.

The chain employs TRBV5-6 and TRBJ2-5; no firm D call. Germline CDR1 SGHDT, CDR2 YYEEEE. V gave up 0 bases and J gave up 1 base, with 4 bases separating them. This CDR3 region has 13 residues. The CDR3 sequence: CASSLGLQETQYF. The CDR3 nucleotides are TGTGCCAGCAGCTTGGGGCTCCAAGAGACCCAGTACTTC.

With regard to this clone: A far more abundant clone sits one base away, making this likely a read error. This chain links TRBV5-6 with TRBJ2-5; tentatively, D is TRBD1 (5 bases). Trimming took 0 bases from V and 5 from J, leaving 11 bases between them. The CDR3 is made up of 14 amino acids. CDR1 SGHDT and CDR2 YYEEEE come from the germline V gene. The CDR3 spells CASSLAGARETQYF. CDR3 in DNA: TGTGCCAGCAGCTTGGCTGGGGCACGGGAGACCCAGTACTTC.

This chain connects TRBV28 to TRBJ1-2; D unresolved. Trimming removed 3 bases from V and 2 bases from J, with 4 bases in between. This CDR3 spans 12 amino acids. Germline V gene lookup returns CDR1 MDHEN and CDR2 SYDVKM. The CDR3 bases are TGTGCCAGCAGTTTCCGAAACTATGGCTACACCTTC. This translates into CASSFRNYGYTF.

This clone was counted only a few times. The CDR3 region has the DNA TGCGCCAGCAGCCAAGATGGGTTGGGCAATCAGCCCCAGCATTTT. This gives the protein CASSQDGLGNQPQHF. The rearrangement links TRBV4-1 to TRBJ1-5; D is undetermined. CDR1 and CDR2 from the germline V gene are MGHRA and YSYEKL. This CDR3 is 15 amino acids long. Trimming took 0 bases from V and 2 from J, leaving 8 bases between them.

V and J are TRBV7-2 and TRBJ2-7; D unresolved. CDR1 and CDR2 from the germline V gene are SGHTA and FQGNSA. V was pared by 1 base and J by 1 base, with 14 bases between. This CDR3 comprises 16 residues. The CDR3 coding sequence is TGTGCCAGCAGCTTAGATGTCCCCCCGGTTTCCTACGAGCAGTACTTC. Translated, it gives CASSLDVPPVSYEQYF.

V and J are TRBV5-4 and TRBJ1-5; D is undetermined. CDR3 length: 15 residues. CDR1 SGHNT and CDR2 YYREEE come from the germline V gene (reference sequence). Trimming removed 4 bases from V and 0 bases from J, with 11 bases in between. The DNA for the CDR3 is TGTGCCAGCAGCGTGGGAGGAGTTAGCAATCAGCCCCAGCATTTT. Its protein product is CASSVGGVSNQPQHF.

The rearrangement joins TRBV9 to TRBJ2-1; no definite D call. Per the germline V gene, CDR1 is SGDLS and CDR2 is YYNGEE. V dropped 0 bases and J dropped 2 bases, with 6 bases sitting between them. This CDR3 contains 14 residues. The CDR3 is CASSVVETYNEQFF. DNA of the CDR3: TGTGCCAGCAGCGTAGTCGAGACCTACAATGAGCAGTTCTTC.

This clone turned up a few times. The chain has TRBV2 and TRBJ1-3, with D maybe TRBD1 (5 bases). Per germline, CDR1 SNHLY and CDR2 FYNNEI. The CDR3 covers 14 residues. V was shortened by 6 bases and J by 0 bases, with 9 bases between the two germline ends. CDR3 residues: CASRTGASGNTIYF. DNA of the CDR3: TGTGCCAGCAGAACAGGTGCCTCTGGAAACACCATATATTTT.